This is a list of T cell receptor beta chains from one sample in a study of early T cells in non-severe SARS-CoV-2 infection. TCRdb called the 5' RACE reads again in MiXCR, with one record for every CDR3 protein. The table has tens of thousands of distinct CDR3 sequences, 14% seen once; the top ten hold 6.1%. Material for sequencing was whole blood. The origin of the receptors is an adult who was a healthcare worker with PCR-confirmed SARS-CoV-2 infection or an uninfected control (not recorded which). Both conserved end residues are part of each CDR3. The D gene is left open where the match is weak. Clone size is given for some rows only: seen once, a few or many times, or a class if the clone is expanded.

V: TRBV7-8; J: TRBJ1-5; D: -; size: few; length: 14; DNA: TGTGCCAGCTCGGTGCTGGCAGGCGATCAGCCCCAGCATTTT; CDR3: CASSVLAGDQPQHF
V: TRBV9; J: TRBJ2-3; D: TRBD2; size: many; length: 16; DNA: TGTGCCAGCAGCGTAAGGGACTACCCGAGCACAGATACGCAGTATTTT; CDR3: CASSVRDYPSTDTQYF
V: TRBV4-3; J: TRBJ1-2; D: -; size: -; length: 13; DNA: TGCGCCAGCAGCCAAGATCGGAAGGATGGCTACACCTTC; CDR3: CASSQDRKDGYTF
V: TRBV11-2; J: TRBJ2-3; D: -; size: few; length: 15; DNA: TGTGCCAGCAGCCAAGACAGGACCCCCACAGATACGCAGTATTTT; CDR3: CASSQDRTPTDTQYF
V: TRBV27; J: TRBJ2-3; D: TRBD2; size: -; length: 17; DNA: TGTGCCAGCAGTTTAGCGATACTAGCGGGGGGGCCAGATACGCAGTATTTT; CDR3: CASSLAILAGGPDTQYF
V: TRBV28; J: TRBJ1-2; D: -; size: -; length: 14; DNA: TGTGCCAGCAGTTTGTCCCTGAGGGGCTATGGCTACACCTTC; CDR3: CASSLSLRGYGYTF
V: TRBV20-1; J: TRBJ2-1; D: TRBD2; size: few; length: 17; DNA: TGCAGTGCCCGTCTCTGGGCGGGGGGCCCCAGGGGAAATGAGCAGTTCTTC; CDR3: CSARLWAGGPRGNEQFF
V: TRBV7-2; J: TRBJ2-3; D: -; size: few; length: 14; DNA: TGTGCCAGCAGCAAAGGCGTCGTCACAGATACGCAGTATTTT; CDR3: CASSKGVVTDTQYF
V: TRBV28; J: TRBJ2-5; D: -; size: -; length: 16; DNA: TGTGCCAGCAGTTTAGCCCCGGCGGCGGGGCAGGAGACCCAGTACTTC; CDR3: CASSLAPAAGQETQYF
V: TRBV28; J: TRBJ1-6; D: TRBD1; size: few; length: 13; DNA: TGTGCCAGCCGGCGGGACAGGGATTCACCCCTCCACTTT; CDR3: CASRRDRDSPLHF
V: TRBV5-1; J: TRBJ2-7; D: TRBD1; size: many; length: 16; DNA: TGCGCCAGCAGTTCACGTTCAGGACAGGGGCTTTGGGAGCAGTACTTC; CDR3: CASSSRSGQGLWEQYF
V: TRBV7-2; J: TRBJ2-7; D: TRBD2; size: -; length: 15; DNA: TGTGCCAGCAGACAGAGACTAGCGGGTTCCTACGAGCAGTACTTC; CDR3: CASRQRLAGSYEQYF
V: TRBV6-5; J: TRBJ2-7; D: TRBD1; size: -; length: 15; DNA: TGTGCCAGCAGTTACCGGGACAGGGGCTCCTACGAGCAGTACTTC; CDR3: CASSYRDRGSYEQYF
V: TRBV15; J: TRBJ2-2; D: TRBD2; size: few; length: 20; DNA: TGTGCCACCAGCAGAGATCGGGGACTAGCGGGGAGACACCGGATGCGGGAGCTGTTTTTT; CDR3: CATSRDRGLAGRHRMRELFF
V: TRBV7-3; J: TRBJ1-3; D: -; size: many; length: 14; DNA: TGTGCCAGCAGCCGGGGGGGCCCCGGAAACACCATATATTTT; CDR3: CASSRGGPGNTIYF
V: TRBV3-1; J: TRBJ2-2; D: TRBD2; size: -; length: 19; DNA: TGTGCCAGCAGCCAACCTTTGGGCGGGGGACCCGCCAACACCGGGGAGCTGTTTTTT; CDR3: CASSQPLGGGPANTGELFF
V: TRBV4-2; J: TRBJ2-7; D: -; size: -; length: 15; DNA: TGTGCCAGCAGCCAAGATCTGGGGGGCTCCTACGAGCAGTACTTC; CDR3: CASSQDLGGSYEQYF
V: TRBV2; J: TRBJ2-1; D: TRBD1; size: -; length: 14; DNA: TGTGCCTCAGACAGGGGGCTGTTCGACAATGAGCAGTTCTTC; CDR3: CASDRGLFDNEQFF
V: TRBV30; J: TRBJ2-3; D: TRBD1; size: few; length: 15; DNA: TGTGCCTGGAGTCACGGGACAGGGGGGACAGATACGCAGTATTTT; CDR3: CAWSHGTGGTDTQYF
V: TRBV27; J: TRBJ1-6; D: -; size: few; length: 14; DNA: TGTGCCAGCAGTCCCACGGGTTTTAATTCACCCCTCCACTTT; CDR3: CASSPTGFNSPLHF
V: TRBV24-1; J: TRBJ1-2; D: -; size: -; length: 15; DNA: TGTGCCACCAGTGATCACCAAGGACTGGACTATGGCTACACCTTC; CDR3: CATSDHQGLDYGYTF
V: TRBV6-4; J: TRBJ2-1; D: -; size: -; length: 16; DNA: TGTGCCAGCAGTGACTCAGGCAGTAGCTCCTACAATGAGCAGTTCTTC; CDR3: CASSDSGSSSYNEQFF
V: TRBV9; J: TRBJ2-7; D: -; size: -; length: 14; DNA: TGTGCCAGCAGCGCCGAACTTTTAGATTACGAGCAGTACTTC; CDR3: CASSAELLDYEQYF
V: TRBV5-1; J: TRBJ2-7; D: -; size: many; length: 15; DNA: TGCGCCAGCAGCTCCGGGGCAGGGGTAAGGGGCGAGCAGTACTTC; CDR3: CASSSGAGVRGEQYF
V: TRBV3-1; J: TRBJ1-1; D: TRBD1; size: -; length: 15; DNA: TGTGCCAGCAGCCCTGTACAGGGGGGGAACACTGAAGCTTTCTTT; CDR3: CASSPVQGGNTEAFF
V: TRBV28; J: TRBJ2-2; D: TRBD1; size: -; length: 12; DNA: TGTGCCAGCAGCTCAGGGGGCGGGGAGCTGTTTTTT; CDR3: CASSSGGGELFF
V: TRBV6-1; J: TRBJ1-1; D: -; size: few; length: 14; DNA: TGTGCCAGCAGTGAAGGTGACAGGTCCACTGAAGCTTTCTTT; CDR3: CASSEGDRSTEAFF
V: TRBV5-1; J: TRBJ2-2; D: -; size: few; length: 15; DNA: TGCGCCAGCAGCTTGGAGAGGCCAAGAACCGGGGAGCTGTTTTTT; CDR3: CASSLERPRTGELFF
V: TRBV7-9; J: TRBJ1-1; D: -; size: -; length: 12; DNA: TGTGCCAGCAGCACCCTGAACACTGAAGCTTTCTTT; CDR3: CASSTLNTEAFF
V: TRBV10-3; J: TRBJ1-1; D: TRBD1; size: -; length: 12; DNA: TGTGCCGTACGACAGGGTGGGACTGAAGCTTTCTTT; CDR3: CAVRQGGTEAFF
V: TRBV7-9; J: TRBJ1-6; D: TRBD1; size: -; length: 15; DNA: TGTGCCAGCAGCATTGCAGGGGGCTATAATTCACCCCTCCACTTT; CDR3: CASSIAGGYNSPLHF
V: TRBV14; J: TRBJ1-2; D: -; size: few; length: 13; DNA: TGTGCCAGCAGCCAATGGGGATACTATGGCTACACCTTC; CDR3: CASSQWGYYGYTF
V: TRBV6-2/TRBV6-3; J: TRBJ2-3; D: -; size: few; length: 15; DNA: TGTGCCAGCGGGACCCCGGACGTAAGCACAGATACGCAGTATTTT; CDR3: CASGTPDVSTDTQYF
V: TRBV6-5; J: TRBJ2-7; D: -; size: -; length: 16; DNA: TGTGCCAGCAGTTACACCCCGCGACGGAGCTCCTACGAGCAGTACTTC; CDR3: CASSYTPRRSSYEQYF
V: TRBV7-6; J: TRBJ1-4; D: -; size: few; length: 18; DNA: TGTGCCAGCAGCCGATCCCCTAGGGGCCGTGCAACTAATGAAAAACTGTTTTTT; CDR3: CASSRSPRGRATNEKLFF
V: TRBV6-4; J: TRBJ2-1; D: TRBD2; size: many; length: 15; DNA: TGTGCCAGCACGCCGGGGAGCGGGGGTCACAATGAGCAGTTCTTC; CDR3: CASTPGSGGHNEQFF
V: TRBV2; J: TRBJ2-1; D: TRBD2; size: -; length: 14; DNA: TGTGCCAGCAAGTTAGCGGGGGGCAACAATGAGCAGTTCTTC; CDR3: CASKLAGGNNEQFF
V: TRBV6-1; J: TRBJ2-4; D: -; size: -; length: 14; DNA: TGTGCCAGCCGACAGGGACTTAACCAAAACATTCAGTACTTC; CDR3: CASRQGLNQNIQYF
V: TRBV18; J: TRBJ2-3; D: TRBD2; size: -; length: 16; DNA: TGTGCCAGCTCTTGGACCAGCGGGGGGGGCACAGATACGCAGTATTTT; CDR3: CASSWTSGGGTDTQYF
V: TRBV4-3; J: TRBJ2-1; D: TRBD2; size: -; length: 12; DNA: TGCGCCAGCAGCCGGACTAGCGGGCCACTTCTCTTC; CDR3: CASSRTSGPLLF
V: TRBV20-1; J: TRBJ1-2; D: TRBD1; size: -; length: 14; DNA: TGCAGTGCTAGAGAACCGGGACAGGGTGGTGGCTACACCTTC; CDR3: CSAREPGQGGGYTF
V: TRBV6-5; J: TRBJ1-2; D: TRBD1; size: many; length: 15; DNA: TGTGCCAGCAGTTACTCCGGCAGGGGGAATTATGGCTACACCTTC; CDR3: CASSYSGRGNYGYTF
V: TRBV9; J: TRBJ2-7; D: TRBD1; size: few; length: 14; DNA: TGTGCCAGCAGCCCAGGGACAGGGGAAACCGAGCAGTACTTC; CDR3: CASSPGTGETEQYF
V: TRBV7-6; J: TRBJ2-2; D: -; size: many; length: 16; DNA: TGTGCCAGCAGCCCAGCTGGGACACCGAACACCGGGGAGCTGTTTTTT; CDR3: CASSPAGTPNTGELFF
V: TRBV29-1; J: TRBJ1-5; D: -; size: -; length: 13; DNA: TGCAGCGTTGGGGCGGGTAGCAATCAGCCCCAGCATTTT; CDR3: CSVGAGSNQPQHF
V: TRBV5-1; J: TRBJ2-1; D: TRBD2; size: -; length: 15; DNA: TGCGCCAGCAGCTTGGTACTAGCGGGGAACAATGAGCAGTTCTTC; CDR3: CASSLVLAGNNEQFF
V: TRBV20-1; J: TRBJ1-1; D: -; size: many; length: 14; DNA: TGCAGTGTTCTCCCCAGTTCGGTGAACACTGAAGCTTTCTTT; CDR3: CSVLPSSVNTEAFF
V: TRBV29-1; J: TRBJ2-3; D: -; size: -; length: 13; DNA: TGCAGCGTTGAAGGACGGATGACAGATACGCAGTATTTT; CDR3: CSVEGRMTDTQYF
V: TRBV18; J: TRBJ1-2; D: -; size: few; length: 13; DNA: TGTGCCAGCTCGCAGGGAGATAACTATGGCTACACCTTC; CDR3: CASSQGDNYGYTF
V: TRBV28; J: TRBJ1-5; D: -; size: few; length: 14; DNA: TGTGCCAGCAGTCCTGCGCAGGCGGGTCGGCCCCAGCATTTT; CDR3: CASSPAQAGRPQHF
V: TRBV14; J: TRBJ1-2; D: -; size: few; length: 12; DNA: TGTGCCAGCAGCCAAGAATGGGGCGACTACACCTTC; CDR3: CASSQEWGDYTF
V: TRBV29-1; J: TRBJ2-2; D: -; size: -; length: 15; DNA: TGCAGCGTTGACGGTGAAGGGACTGGCACCGGGGAGCTGTTTTTT; CDR3: CSVDGEGTGTGELFF
V: TRBV27; J: TRBJ1-5; D: -; size: few; length: 14; DNA: TGTGCCAGCAGTCTCCGATCCCTCAATCAGCCCCAGCATTTT; CDR3: CASSLRSLNQPQHF
V: TRBV4-1; J: TRBJ2-3; D: TRBD2; size: -; length: 17; DNA: TGCGCCAGCAGCCGCGGTAGACTAGCAGGTCGCACAGATACGCAGTATTTT; CDR3: CASSRGRLAGRTDTQYF
V: TRBV2; J: TRBJ2-3; D: TRBD2; size: few; length: 15; DNA: TGTGCCAGTAGTCCGGGACTAGCGGGGCTATGGACGCAGTATTTT; CDR3: CASSPGLAGLWTQYF
V: TRBV6-5; J: TRBJ1-1; D: -; size: many; length: 16; DNA: TGTGCCAGCAGTTACTCGACCAATGGAAGGGGGACTGAAGCTTTCTTT; CDR3: CASSYSTNGRGTEAFF
V: TRBV5-6; J: TRBJ1-2; D: -; size: once; length: 14; DNA: TGTGCCAGCAGCTTGCCGGCCTCTAACTATGGCTACACCTTC; CDR3: CASSLPASNYGYTF
V: TRBV11-3; J: TRBJ2-3; D: TRBD2; size: -; length: 15; DNA: TGTGCCAGCAGCGAGCGGGGGGCCATCACAGATACGCAGTATTTT; CDR3: CASSERGAITDTQYF
V: TRBV27; J: TRBJ2-6; D: TRBD1; size: -; length: 17; DNA: TGTGCCAGCAGTTCCGGGACAGGGGTAATCGGGGCCAACGTCCTGACTTTC; CDR3: CASSSGTGVIGANVLTF
V: TRBV6-6; J: TRBJ2-1; D: TRBD1; size: few; length: 16; DNA: TGTGCCAGCACCCGAACTCGACAGGGAACCTACAATGAGCAGTTCTTC; CDR3: CASTRTRQGTYNEQFF